This T cell receptor beta chain comes out of a study of breast tumors, draining lymph nodes, adjacent tissues. The CDR3 is made up of 12 amino acids. With V trimmed by 3 bases and J by 4 bases, 1 base remained unmatched. Germline assignment: CDR1 DFQATT and CDR2 SNEGSKA (reference sequence). TCRdb passed the multiplex PCR reads through MiXCR, listing each CDR3 protein once. The data show approximately 89,000 distinct CDR3 sequences, approximately 31% seen once. Samples came from axillary lymph nodes draining the breast cancer. V gene TRBV20-1 combines with J gene TRBJ2-7; 9 bases agree with TRBD2. This TCR derives from a female donor with breast cancer. Some clones in this sample may be carry-over from other donors' samples. Sequencing was performed on axillary lymph node tissue. The CDR3 nucleotides read TGCAGTGCTAGCACTAGCGGGTACGAGCAGTACTTC. As protein: CSASTSGYEQYF.